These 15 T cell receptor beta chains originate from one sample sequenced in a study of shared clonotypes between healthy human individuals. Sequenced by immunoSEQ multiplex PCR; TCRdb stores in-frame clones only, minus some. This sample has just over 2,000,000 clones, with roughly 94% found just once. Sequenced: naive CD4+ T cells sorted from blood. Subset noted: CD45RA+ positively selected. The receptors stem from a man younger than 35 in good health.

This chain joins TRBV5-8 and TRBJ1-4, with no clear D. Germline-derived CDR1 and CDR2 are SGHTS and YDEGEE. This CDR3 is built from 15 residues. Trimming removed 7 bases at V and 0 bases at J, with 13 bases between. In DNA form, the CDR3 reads TGTGCCAGCCCGATCCCGCCTGCAACTAATGAAAAACTGTTTTTT. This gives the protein CASPIPPATNEKLFF.

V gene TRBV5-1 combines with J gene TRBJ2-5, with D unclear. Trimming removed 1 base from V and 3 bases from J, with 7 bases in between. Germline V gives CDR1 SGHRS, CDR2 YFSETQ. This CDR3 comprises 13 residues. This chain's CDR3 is CASSLRAKETQYF. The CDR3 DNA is TGCGCCAGCAGCTTGAGGGCCAAAGAGACCCAGTACTTC. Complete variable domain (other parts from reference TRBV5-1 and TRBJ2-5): KAGVTQTPRYLIKTRGQQVTLSCSPISGHRSVSWYQQTPGQGLQFLFEYFSETQRNKGNFPGRFSGRQFSNSRSEMNVSTLELGDSALYLCASSLRAKETQYFGPGTRLLVL.

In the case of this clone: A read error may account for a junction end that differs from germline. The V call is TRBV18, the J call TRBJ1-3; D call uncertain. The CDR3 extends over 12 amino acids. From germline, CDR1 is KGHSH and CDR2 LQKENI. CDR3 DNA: TGTGCCAGCTCGCCACCCCTAAACACCATATATTTT. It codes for CASSPPLNTIYF.

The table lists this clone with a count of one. The DNA for the CDR3 is TGCGCCAGCAGCTTGAAGGGGGCCCAAGAGACCCAGTACTTC. This gives the protein CASSLKGAQETQYF. The chain employs TRBV5-1 and TRBJ2-5, with 7 bases fitting TRBD1. The trim removed 1 base at V and 1 base at J, leaving 1 base unmatched. There are 14 residues in the CDR3. CDR1 is SGHRS, CDR2 YFSETQ, per germline.

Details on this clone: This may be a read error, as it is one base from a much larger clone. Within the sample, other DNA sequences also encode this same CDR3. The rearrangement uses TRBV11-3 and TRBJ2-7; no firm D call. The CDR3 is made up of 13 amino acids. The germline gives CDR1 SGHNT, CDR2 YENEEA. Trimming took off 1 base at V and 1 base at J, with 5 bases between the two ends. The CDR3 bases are TGTGCCAGCAGCTTAGCCGGGTCCTACGAGCAGTACTTC. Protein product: CASSLAGSYEQYF.

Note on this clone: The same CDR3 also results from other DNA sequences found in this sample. CDR3 protein: CASSVSQETQYF. As DNA, the CDR3 is TGTGCCAGCAGTGTTAGTCAAGAGACCCAGTACTTC. This chain connects TRBV2 to TRBJ2-5; D is ambiguous. This CDR3 has 12 amino acids. The V end was cut by 4 bases, the J end by 2 bases, with 5 bases between. Per the germline V gene, CDR1 is SNHLY and CDR2 is FYNNEI.

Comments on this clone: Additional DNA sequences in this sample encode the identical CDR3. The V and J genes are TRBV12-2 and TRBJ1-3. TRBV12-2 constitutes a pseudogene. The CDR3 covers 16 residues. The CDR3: CASRCLGGLSGNTIYF. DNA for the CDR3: TGTGCAAGTCGCTGTCTCGGGGGACTCTCTGGAAACACCATATATTTT.

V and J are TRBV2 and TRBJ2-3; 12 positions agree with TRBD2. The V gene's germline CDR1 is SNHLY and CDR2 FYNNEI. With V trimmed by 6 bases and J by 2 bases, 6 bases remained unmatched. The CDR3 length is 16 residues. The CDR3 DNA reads TGTGCCAGCAGCACTAGCGGGAGGTTCTACACAGATACGCAGTATTTT. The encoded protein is CASSTSGRFYTDTQYF. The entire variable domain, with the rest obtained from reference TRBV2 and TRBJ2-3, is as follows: EPEVTQTPSHQVTQMGQEVILRCVPISNHLYFYWYRQILGQKVEFLVSFYNNEISEKSEIFDDQFSVERPDGSNFTLKIRSTKLEDSAMYFCASSTSGRFYTDTQYFGPGTRLTVL.

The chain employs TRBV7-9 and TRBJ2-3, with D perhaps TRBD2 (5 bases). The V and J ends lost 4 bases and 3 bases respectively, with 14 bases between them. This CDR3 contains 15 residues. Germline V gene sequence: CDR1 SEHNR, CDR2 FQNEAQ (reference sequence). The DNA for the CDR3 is TGTGCCAGCAGCTCTGAGGACTTACGAACAGATACGCAGTATTTT. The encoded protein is CASSSEDLRTDTQYF. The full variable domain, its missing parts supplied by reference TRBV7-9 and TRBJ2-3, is DTGVSQNPRHKITKRGQNVTFRCDPISEHNRLYWYRQTLGQGPEFLTYFQNEAQLEKSRLLSDRFSAERPKGSFSTLEIQRTEQGDSAMYLCASSSEDLRTDTQYFGPGTRLTVL.

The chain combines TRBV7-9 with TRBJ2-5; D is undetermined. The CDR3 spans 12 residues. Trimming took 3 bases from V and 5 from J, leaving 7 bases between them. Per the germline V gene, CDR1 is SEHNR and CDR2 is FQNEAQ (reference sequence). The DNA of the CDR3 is TGTGCCAGCAGCTTCGACACGGAGACCCAGTACTTC. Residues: CASSFDTETQYF. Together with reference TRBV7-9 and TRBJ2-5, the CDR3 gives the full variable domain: DTGVSQNPRHKITKRGQNVTFRCDPISEHNRLYWYRQTLGQGPEFLTYFQNEAQLEKSRLLSDRFSAERPKGSFSTLEIQRTEQGDSAMYLCASSFDTETQYFGPGTRLLVL.

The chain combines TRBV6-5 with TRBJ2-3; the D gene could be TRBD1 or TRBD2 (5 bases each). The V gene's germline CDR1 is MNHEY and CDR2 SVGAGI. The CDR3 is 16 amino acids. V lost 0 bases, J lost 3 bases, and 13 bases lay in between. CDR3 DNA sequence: TGTGCCAGCAGTTACTCGAGGGGCAGGATTACAGATACGCAGTATTTT. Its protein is CASSYSRGRITDTQYF.

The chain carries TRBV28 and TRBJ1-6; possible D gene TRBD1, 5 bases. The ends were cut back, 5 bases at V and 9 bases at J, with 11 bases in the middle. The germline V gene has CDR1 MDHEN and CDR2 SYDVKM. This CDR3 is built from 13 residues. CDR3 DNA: TGTGCCAGCAGTCAAGGGGACGCTTCACCCCTCCACTTT. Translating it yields CASSQGDASPLHF.

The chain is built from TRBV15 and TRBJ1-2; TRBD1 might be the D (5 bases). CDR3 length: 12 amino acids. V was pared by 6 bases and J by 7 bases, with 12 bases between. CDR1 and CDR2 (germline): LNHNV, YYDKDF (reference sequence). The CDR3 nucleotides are TGTGCCACCAGTCAGGGTTTTGGTGGCTACACCTTC. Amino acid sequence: CATSQGFGGYTF.

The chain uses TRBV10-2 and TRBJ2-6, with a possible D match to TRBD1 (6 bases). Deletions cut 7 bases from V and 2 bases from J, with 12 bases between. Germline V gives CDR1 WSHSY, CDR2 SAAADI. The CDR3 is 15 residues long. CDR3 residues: CASTREGAGANVLTF. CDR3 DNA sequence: TGCGCCAGCACTCGTGAGGGGGCTGGGGCCAACGTCCTGACTTTC.

CDR3 nucleotide sequence: TGTGCCAGCAGTGGGGACAGGGGGCGCTGGGTGAAGGCCGGGGAGCTGTTTTTT. Its protein is CASSGDRGRWVKAGELFF. The chain combines TRBV6-1 with TRBJ2-2, with 12 bases matching TRBD1. Trimming at V came to 4 bases and at J to 6 bases, leaving 12 bases not matched to a gene. The CDR3 is 18 amino acids. The germline gives CDR1 MNHNS, CDR2 SASEGT.